This T cell receptor (beta chain) was documented in a study of blood T cell repertoires in COVID-19 (dated by TCRdb to between 2020 and 2021). Describing the broader study: Samples from collaborators originated in the United States, Italy and Spain and spanned both the acute and convalescent phases of COVID-19. Deeply sampled blood TCRbeta repertoires from subjects exposed to, actively infected with, or recovered from COVID-19 were included in the dataset. The repertoires were released in a freely available public database intended as a resource for research on the immune response to SARS-CoV-2. The prospective study material was composed of cDNA or gDNA derived from T cells, B-cell-depleted T cells, or PBMCs. A de-identified subject ID, COVID-19 status, age in years and sex were almost always included in the sample metadata. Samples came from the ongoing ImmuneRACE study (first 160 participants) plus 1,254 subjects from 6 global collaborators. Where available, HLA class I and class II types were taken from metadata supplied by the sample provider and were not determined by assay-based typing.

TCRbeta CDR3 regions were amplified from genomic DNA using the immunoSEQ Assay, a bias-controlled multiplex PCR. The paper's data handling went like this. Nucleated cell counts per sample were estimated from amplification of reference gene primers within the assay. To quantify the absolute abundance of each unique TCRbeta CDR3 rearrangement, sequence reads were collapsed and filtered. Productive Simpson clonality was computed per sample as the square root of Simpson's diversity index over productive rearrangements. The immuneACCESS repertoire file appears here via TCRdb, limited to in-frame rearrangements. These files lack a portion of the clones; in checked studies, under half of the deficit traces to unresolved V genes, and the cause of the others is not known. Clonal size and the V and J genes are those of that table, whereas D and trimming came from the DNA. The sample table shows fewer than 200,000 clones, and about 88% are seen once. The top ten constitute around 24% of the sample.

Each collaborating institution followed its own protocols to collect whole blood in K2EDTA tubes. For TCRbeta analysis, collaborators shipped samples as frozen whole blood, isolated PBMCs, or DNA extracted from either of those sample types. What the authors observed across the whole study: Clinical and demographic metadata were provided uncurated, with the amount varying by source and participant.

This clone was detected only once. Which antigen it targets is not known. Base qualities are not recorded, but no much larger clone differs from it by a single base. The junction carries 13 bases between V and J, which are trimmed by 0 bases and 8 bases respectively. CDR1 and CDR2, looked up from the germline V gene, are SGHRS and YFSETQ. The cysteine opens and the phenylalanine closes a CDR3 of 14 amino acids. Of all the DNA, just the CDR3 is kept, 42 bases in frame from base 1. Recombination linked TRBV5-1 to TRBJ2-3, and the D gene may be TRBD1, 6 bases matching. The source is a man between 60 and 70 years old with acute or convalescent COVID-19. The sample was peripheral blood. In nucleotides, the sequence is TGCGCCAGCAGCTTGGCCCAACAGGGCGGTACGCAGTATTTT. This translates into CASSLAQQGGTQYF. The CDR3 plus the reference TRBV5-1 and TRBJ2-3 genes for the other parts give the full variable domain: KAGVTQTPRYLIKTRGQQVTLSCSPISGHRSVSWYQQTPGQGLQFLFEYFSETQRNKGNFPGRFSGRQFSNSRSEMNVSTLELGDSALYLCASSLAQQGGTQYFGPGTRLTVL.